The rows below give T cell receptor beta chains drawn from one sample of a study of T cell responses to AZD1222 COVID-19 vaccine. Sequenced by immunoSEQ multiplex PCR; TCRdb stores in-frame clones only, minus some. The top ten hold roughly a quarter of the sample, which has 95,000 to 150,000 clones, roughly 84% seen once. Sequencing was performed on peripheral blood, taken 28 days after the second AZD1222 dose. The receptors come from an adult who received the AZD1222 COVID-19 vaccine. The CDR3 runs from the conserved cysteine through the conserved F or W. Fields, in order: V gene, D gene, J gene, clone size, CDR3 protein, CDR3 DNA. The D gene is left open where the match is weak. For some rows the clone size is stated as once, few or many, or as a class when expanded; others skip it.

v_call: TRBV3-1/TRBV3-2; d_call: .; j_call: TRBJ1-1; clone_size: .; cdr3_aa: CASRTTRNTEAFF; cdr3_nt: TGTGCCAGCAGAACAACGAGGAACACTGAAGCTTTCTTT
v_call: TRBV4-3; d_call: .; j_call: TRBJ2-3; clone_size: once; cdr3_aa: CASSHPPGDASTDTQYF; cdr3_nt: TGCGCCAGCAGCCATCCCCCAGGAGACGCTAGCACAGATACGCAGTATTTT
v_call: TRBV29-1; d_call: .; j_call: TRBJ1-1; clone_size: .; cdr3_aa: CSTGTSTEAFF; cdr3_nt: TGCAGCACCGGGACCTCCACTGAAGCTTTCTTT
v_call: TRBV7-2; d_call: .; j_call: TRBJ1-6; clone_size: .; cdr3_aa: CASSTPTGGFYNSPLHF; cdr3_nt: TGTGCCAGCAGCACCCCGACAGGAGGTTTCTATAATTCACCCCTCCACTTT
v_call: TRBV7-2; d_call: TRBD1; j_call: TRBJ1-1; clone_size: .; cdr3_aa: CASSPRGQGNAEAFF; cdr3_nt: TGTGCCAGCAGCCCTCGGGGACAGGGGAACGCTGAAGCTTTCTTT
v_call: TRBV2; d_call: .; j_call: TRBJ2-2; clone_size: once; cdr3_aa: CASSYSNTGELFF; cdr3_nt: TGTGCCAGCAGTTACTCGAACACCGGGGAGCTGTTTTTT
v_call: TRBV7-3; d_call: TRBD1; j_call: TRBJ1-1; clone_size: .; cdr3_aa: CASSQGANTEAFF; cdr3_nt: TGTGCCAGCAGTCAGGGGGCGAACACTGAAGCTTTCTTT
v_call: TRBV30; d_call: TRBD1; j_call: TRBJ1-1; clone_size: once; cdr3_aa: CAWGTGGLTEAFF; cdr3_nt: TGTGCCTGGGGGACAGGGGGACTCACTGAAGCTTTCTTT
v_call: TRBV4-2; d_call: .; j_call: TRBJ1-5; clone_size: .; cdr3_aa: CASSPSFVGSNQPQHF; cdr3_nt: TGTGCCAGCAGCCCGTCCTTTGTCGGGAGCAATCAGCCCCAGCATTTT
v_call: TRBV6-2/TRBV6-3; d_call: .; j_call: TRBJ1-5; clone_size: .; cdr3_aa: CASSLLPAGYSNQPQHF; cdr3_nt: TGTGCCAGCAGTCTACTTCCGGCAGGCTATAGCAATCAGCCCCAGCATTTT
v_call: TRBV7-9; d_call: .; j_call: TRBJ1-2; clone_size: once; cdr3_aa: CASSPRWRDSSYGYTF; cdr3_nt: TGTGCCAGCAGCCCACGATGGCGGGATTCCAGCTATGGCTACACCTTC
v_call: TRBV4-1; d_call: .; j_call: TRBJ1-2; clone_size: .; cdr3_aa: CASSQGSRDGYTF; cdr3_nt: TGCGCCAGCAGCCAAGGAAGTCGGGATGGCTACACCTTC
v_call: TRBV4-1; d_call: TRBD1; j_call: TRBJ1-5; clone_size: .; cdr3_aa: CASSQGPLRDRGRDQPQHF; cdr3_nt: TGCGCCAGCAGCCAAGGTCCTCTCCGGGACAGGGGAAGGGATCAGCCCCAGCATTTT
v_call: TRBV19; d_call: .; j_call: TRBJ2-7; clone_size: .; cdr3_aa: CASSIGQGGKVQYF; cdr3_nt: TGTGCCAGTAGTATAGGGCAGGGGGGGAAGGTACAGTACTTC
v_call: TRBV5-1; d_call: .; j_call: TRBJ1-1; clone_size: .; cdr3_aa: CASSYQGNTEAFF; cdr3_nt: TGCGCCAGCAGCTACCAAGGGAACACTGAAGCTTTCTTT
v_call: TRBV5-6; d_call: .; j_call: TRBJ1-2; clone_size: .; cdr3_aa: CASSIEVYGYTF; cdr3_nt: TGTGCCAGCAGCATCGAAGTTTATGGCTACACCTTC
v_call: TRBV30; d_call: .; j_call: TRBJ1-4; clone_size: .; cdr3_aa: CAWSLLATNEKLFF; cdr3_nt: TGTGCCTGGAGTTTGCTTGCAACTAATGAAAAACTGTTTTTT
v_call: TRBV4-2; d_call: .; j_call: TRBJ2-1; clone_size: .; cdr3_aa: CASSQESRAIGQFF; cdr3_nt: TGTGCCAGCAGCCAAGAGAGCAGGGCCATCGGGCAGTTCTTC
v_call: TRBV12-3/TRBV12-4; d_call: .; j_call: TRBJ2-1; clone_size: .; cdr3_aa: CASSSREGGPQFF; cdr3_nt: TGTGCCAGCAGCTCTAGAGAGGGGGGGCCGCAGTTCTTC
v_call: TRBV3-1/TRBV3-2; d_call: TRBD2; j_call: TRBJ2-3; clone_size: .; cdr3_aa: CASSQDRAPREADTQYF; cdr3_nt: TGTGCCAGCAGCCAAGATCGGGCCCCCCGGGAGGCAGATACGCAGTATTTT
v_call: TRBV9; d_call: .; j_call: TRBJ2-7; clone_size: .; cdr3_aa: CASSVGPRGEAYEQYF; cdr3_nt: TGTGCCAGCAGCGTAGGGCCGCGAGGGGAAGCCTACGAGCAGTACTTC
v_call: TRBV5-4; d_call: .; j_call: TRBJ2-3; clone_size: .; cdr3_aa: CASSSAIRGSTDTQYF; cdr3_nt: TGTGCCAGCAGCTCGGCCATCAGGGGAAGCACAGATACGCAGTATTTT
v_call: TRBV2; d_call: .; j_call: TRBJ2-7; clone_size: .; cdr3_aa: CASSAPLEGVSSYEQYF; cdr3_nt: TGTGCCAGCAGTGCGCCCCTCGAGGGGGTTAGTTCCTACGAGCAGTACTTC
v_call: TRBV11-2; d_call: .; j_call: TRBJ2-5; clone_size: once; cdr3_aa: CASSFGRIQETQYF; cdr3_nt: TGTGCCAGCAGCTTTGGCAGAATACAAGAGACCCAGTACTTC
v_call: TRBV15; d_call: .; j_call: TRBJ2-2; clone_size: .; cdr3_aa: CATSRDWAAVTGELFF; cdr3_nt: TGTGCCACCAGCAGAGACTGGGCAGCTGTAACCGGGGAGCTGTTTTTT
v_call: TRBV5-4; d_call: TRBD1; j_call: TRBJ1-1; clone_size: .; cdr3_aa: CAMLVAGGMNTEAFF; cdr3_nt: TGTGCCATGCTCGTGGCAGGGGGCATGAACACTGAAGCTTTCTTT
v_call: TRBV19; d_call: .; j_call: TRBJ2-2; clone_size: .; cdr3_aa: CATRRSGANTGELFF; cdr3_nt: TGTGCCACTAGGAGGTCGGGGGCGAACACCGGGGAGCTGTTTTTT
v_call: TRBV7-9; d_call: TRBD1; j_call: TRBJ1-1; clone_size: .; cdr3_aa: CASSPGSSNRGHNTEAFF; cdr3_nt: TGTGCCAGCAGCCCCGGTTCGAGTAACAGGGGTCACAACACTGAAGCTTTCTTT
v_call: TRBV6-5; d_call: .; j_call: TRBJ1-3; clone_size: .; cdr3_aa: CASSSHHPQGGNTIYF; cdr3_nt: TGTGCCAGCAGTTCCCACCACCCTCAGGGGGGAAACACCATATATTTT
v_call: TRBV15; d_call: .; j_call: TRBJ2-7; clone_size: .; cdr3_aa: CATSRGGQWTYEQYF; cdr3_nt: TGTGCCACCAGCAGAGGAGGGCAGTGGACCTACGAGCAGTACTTC
v_call: TRBV19; d_call: .; j_call: TRBJ2-7; clone_size: .; cdr3_aa: CASSTTGVPYEQYF; cdr3_nt: TGTGCCAGTAGTACCACCGGGGTTCCCTACGAGCAGTACTTC
v_call: TRBV2; d_call: .; j_call: TRBJ2-1; clone_size: .; cdr3_aa: CASSTGYSYNEQFF; cdr3_nt: TGTGCCAGCAGTACAGGGTATTCCTACAATGAGCAGTTCTTC
v_call: TRBV5-6; d_call: TRBD2; j_call: TRBJ2-1; clone_size: .; cdr3_aa: CASSPRLAGGLDNEQFF; cdr3_nt: TGTGCCAGCAGCCCCAGACTAGCGGGGGGGCTTGACAATGAGCAGTTCTTC
v_call: TRBV6-5; d_call: .; j_call: TRBJ2-7; clone_size: .; cdr3_aa: CASSSVGGFYEQYF; cdr3_nt: TGTGCCAGCAGTTCTGTTGGGGGGTTCTACGAGCAGTACTTC
v_call: TRBV28; d_call: .; j_call: TRBJ1-6; clone_size: .; cdr3_aa: CASSLRVGNSPLHF; cdr3_nt: TGTGCCAGCAGTCTCAGGGTAGGGAATTCACCCCTCCACTTT
v_call: TRBV28; d_call: .; j_call: TRBJ1-2; clone_size: .; cdr3_aa: CASSRRERRGYGYTF; cdr3_nt: TGTGCCAGCAGTCGTAGGGAGCGTAGGGGCTATGGCTACACCTTC
v_call: TRBV7-2; d_call: .; j_call: TRBJ1-1; clone_size: .; cdr3_aa: CASRLGQNEAFF; cdr3_nt: TGTGCCAGCAGGTTGGGCCAAAATGAAGCTTTCTTT
v_call: TRBV4-1; d_call: .; j_call: TRBJ1-2; clone_size: .; cdr3_aa: CASSQVGGGGYGYTF; cdr3_nt: TGCGCCAGCAGCCAAGTGGGGGGCGGAGGCTATGGCTACACCTTC
v_call: TRBV27; d_call: .; j_call: TRBJ1-1; clone_size: .; cdr3_aa: CASSKQGNTEAFF; cdr3_nt: TGTGCCAGCAGTAAACAGGGGAACACTGAAGCTTTCTTT
v_call: TRBV7-8; d_call: .; j_call: TRBJ1-1; clone_size: .; cdr3_aa: CASSLGAGSVAFF; cdr3_nt: TGTGCCAGCAGCTTAGGAGCAGGGTCAGTTGCTTTCTTT
v_call: TRBV20-1; d_call: TRBD1; j_call: TRBJ1-2; clone_size: .; cdr3_aa: CSASSGGQGNYGYTF; cdr3_nt: TGCAGTGCTAGTAGTGGGGGACAGGGCAACTATGGCTACACCTTC
v_call: TRBV6-5; d_call: .; j_call: TRBJ2-5; clone_size: .; cdr3_aa: CASSRTAEETQYF; cdr3_nt: TGTGCCAGCAGCCGGACGGCCGAAGAGACCCAGTACTTC
v_call: TRBV28; d_call: .; j_call: TRBJ2-1; clone_size: .; cdr3_aa: CASTRTSSYNEQFF; cdr3_nt: TGTGCCAGCACTCGTACCAGCTCCTACAATGAGCAGTTCTTC
v_call: TRBV5-1; d_call: TRBD1; j_call: TRBJ1-4; clone_size: .; cdr3_aa: CASSRGTATNEKLFF; cdr3_nt: TGCGCCAGCAGCCGGGGGACAGCAACTAATGAAAAACTGTTTTTT
v_call: TRBV15; d_call: .; j_call: TRBJ1-2; clone_size: .; cdr3_aa: CATSSHNIYGYTF; cdr3_nt: TGTGCCACCAGCAGCCACAACATCTATGGCTACACCTTC
v_call: TRBV7-9; d_call: .; j_call: TRBJ1-2; clone_size: .; cdr3_aa: CASSFEHYGYTF; cdr3_nt: TGTGCCAGCAGCTTCGAGCACTATGGCTACACCTTC
v_call: TRBV4-1; d_call: .; j_call: TRBJ1-2; clone_size: .; cdr3_aa: CASSQDWRTYGYTF; cdr3_nt: TGCGCCAGCAGCCAAGACTGGCGGACCTATGGCTACACCTTC
v_call: TRBV6-2/TRBV6-3; d_call: TRBD2; j_call: TRBJ2-3; clone_size: .; cdr3_aa: CASSRLAGSTDTQYF; cdr3_nt: TGTGCCAGCAGTAGACTAGCGGGCAGCACAGATACGCAGTATTTT